Presented here are 7 T cell receptor beta chains from one specimen sequenced in a study of T-cell memory formation after mild COVID-19. TCRdb analysed the 5' RACE reads with MiXCR anew, one entry per CDR3 protein. Of roughly 250,000 distinct CDR3 sequences in the sample, 16% are singletons; the top ten hold roughly a fifth. Source material: PBMCs or a T cell subset sorted from them (not recorded which). The source is a man aged 18 to 30 who had mild COVID-19 (a few samples of this study predate the infection). Cell type and time point are not known.

This clonotype has just a few counts. This rearrangement joins TRBV2 to TRBJ1-6, with D tentatively TRBD1 (5 bases). CDR1 and CDR2 (germline): SNHLY, FYNNEI. Trimming removed 5 bases at V and 4 bases at J, with 15 bases between. The CDR3 length is 16 residues. Here the CDR3 reads CASSFARQSYNSPLHF. In DNA form, the CDR3 reads TGTGCCAGCAGTTTTGCACGACAGTCATATAATTCACCCCTCCACTTT.

The chain carries TRBV11-2 and TRBJ2-1; 8 positions match TRBD1. Germline V gene sequence: CDR1 SGHAT, CDR2 FQNNGV. Trimming removed 1 base from V and 6 bases from J; junction bases left unmatched: 8. This CDR3 is built from 16 residues. Here the CDR3 DNA reads TGTGCCAGCAGCTTAGTCGGACAGGGACAGCTCAATGAGCAGTTCTTC. It yields the protein CASSLVGQGQLNEQFF.

This rearrangement joins TRBV2 to TRBJ2-1; D remains ambiguous. Between the trimmed V and J ends, which lost 4 bases and 6 bases, there was a span of 10 bases. The CDR3 spans 13 residues. Germline V lookup: CDR1 SNHLY, CDR2 FYNNEI. The chain's CDR3 is CASSGVTPNEQFF. The CDR3 nucleotides read TGTGCCAGCAGTGGGGTTACCCCCAATGAGCAGTTCTTC.

The chain uses TRBV5-1 and TRBJ2-5; the D is unclear. CDR1 is SGHRS and CDR2 is YFSETQ in the germline V gene. CDR3 length equals 15 residues. The ends were cut back, 4 bases at V and 1 base at J, with 14 bases in the middle. CDR3 protein: CASSRVPIAQETQYF. In DNA form, the CDR3 reads TGCGCCAGCAGCCGGGTCCCGATAGCCCAAGAGACCCAGTACTTC.

The gene calls are TRBV9 and TRBJ1-3; no definite D call. The ends were cut back, 0 bases at V and 1 base at J, with 5 bases in the middle. The germline V gene encodes CDR1 SGDLS and CDR2 YYNGEE. The CDR3 runs 14 residues. CDR3 region: CASSVAGSGNTIYF. As DNA, the CDR3 is TGTGCCAGCAGCGTAGCTGGATCTGGAAACACCATATATTTT.

The table lists this clonotype with a few counts. V is TRBV4-1 and J is TRBJ2-7; 7 bases are shared with TRBD1. V lost 6 bases and J lost 2; bases outside the gene matches: 10. Germline V gene sequence: CDR1 MGHRA, CDR2 YSYEKL. The length of the CDR3 is 15 residues. CDR3 coding DNA: TGCGCCAGCAGTTCCCGGGACAGTCGAACCTACGAGCAGTACTTC. Encoded protein: CASSSRDSRTYEQYF.

This rearrangement joins TRBV5-1 to TRBJ2-5; D remains unclear. Trimming cost V 0 bases and J 4 bases, with 10 bases left between them. Germline values: CDR1 SGHRS, CDR2 YFSETQ. This CDR3 spans 14 amino acids. CDR3 protein: CASSLGVGLETQYF. The DNA for the CDR3 is TGCGCCAGCAGCTTGGGTGTCGGGTTAGAGACCCAGTACTTC.